This TCR beta chain was identified in a study of tumor and adjacent non-tumor tissue in lung cancer. Study-wide results and limits: In normal lung, the top 100 clones were significantly more dominant than in tumor. Tumor tissue had significantly higher TCR diversity than normal lung.

Worth noting for this clonotype: The antigen is unknown.

The library came from three nested PCR rounds adapted from ARM-PCR protocols. Using its own MiXCR run on the multiplex PCR reads, TCRdb lists one record per CDR3 protein. The data show some 80,000 distinct CDR3 sequences, 75% to 85% seen once. No cell sorting was done before RNA was extracted from the tissue. More than 3 cm separated this lung sample from the edge of the tumor. The sample taken for sequencing was distant non-tumor lung tissue. This clonotype originated in a woman aged 45-59 years with non-small cell lung cancer.

CDR3 nucleotide sequence: TGTGCCAGCACGGTTATTAGGAGCTCCTACAATGAGCAGTTCTTC. Protein: CASTVIRSSYNEQFF. The rearrangement uses TRBV6-5 and TRBJ2-1; no clear D. This CDR3 has 15 residues. CDR1 MNHEY and CDR2 SVGAGI come from the germline V gene. Trimming took off 7 bases at V and 0 bases at J, with 13 bases between the two ends.